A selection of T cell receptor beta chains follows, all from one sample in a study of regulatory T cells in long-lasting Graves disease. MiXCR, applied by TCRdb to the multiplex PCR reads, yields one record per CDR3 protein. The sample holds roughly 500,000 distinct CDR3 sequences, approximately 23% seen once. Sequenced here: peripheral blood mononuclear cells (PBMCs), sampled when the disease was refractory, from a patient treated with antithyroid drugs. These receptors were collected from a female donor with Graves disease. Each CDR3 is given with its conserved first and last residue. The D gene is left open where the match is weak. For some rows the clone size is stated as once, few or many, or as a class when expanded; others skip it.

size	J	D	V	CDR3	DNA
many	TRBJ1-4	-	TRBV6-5	CASSLSYLEKLFF	TGTGCCAGCAGTTTGAGCTACCTTGAAAAACTGTTTTTT
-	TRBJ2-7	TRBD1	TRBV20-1	CSANNPLGTGAYEQYF	TGCAGTGCCAACAACCCGCTGGGGACAGGGGCCTACGAGCAGTACTTC
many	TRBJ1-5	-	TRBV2	CASSEADENQPQHF	TGTGCCAGCAGTGAAGCGGATGAAAATCAGCCCCAGCATTTT
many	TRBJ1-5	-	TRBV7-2	CASSLGSAQHF	TGTGCCAGCAGCTTAGGGTCAGCCCAGCATTTT
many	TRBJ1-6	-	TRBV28	CASSLAGLPSPLHF	TGTGCCAGCAGTTTAGCAGGGTTGCCCTCACCCCTCCACTTT
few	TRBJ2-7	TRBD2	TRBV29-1	CSVALAGDPEQYF	TGCAGCGTTGCATTAGCGGGAGACCCCGAGCAGTACTTC
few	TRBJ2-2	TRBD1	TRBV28	CASSYTGGKTGELFF	TGTGCCAGCAGTTATACAGGGGGCAAAACCGGGGAGCTGTTTTTT
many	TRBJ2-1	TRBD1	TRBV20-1	CSARSDRGTRNEQFF	TGCAGTGCTAGATCCGACAGGGGGACGAGGAATGAGCAGTTCTTC
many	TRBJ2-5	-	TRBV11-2	CASGLGVEETQYF	TGTGCCAGCGGGTTGGGGGTAGAAGAGACCCAGTACTTC
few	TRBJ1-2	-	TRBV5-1	CASSSAGDSYGYTF	TGCGCCAGCAGCTCCGCAGGGGATTCCTATGGCTACACCTTC
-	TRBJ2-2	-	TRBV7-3	CASSLGSGNGELFF	TGTGCCAGCAGCTTGGGGTCCGGGAACGGGGAGCTGTTTTTT
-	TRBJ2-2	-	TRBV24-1	CATSDPNELENTGELFF	TGTGCCACCAGTGATCCTAACGAGCTAGAGAACACCGGGGAGCTGTTTTTT
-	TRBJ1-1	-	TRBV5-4	CASSPRTGEPTEAFF	TGTGCCAGCAGCCCTAGGACTGGGGAGCCCACTGAAGCTTTCTTT
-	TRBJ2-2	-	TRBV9	CASRGSGELFF	TGTGCCAGCAGAGGTTCCGGGGAGCTGTTTTTT
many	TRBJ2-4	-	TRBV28	CASMEGGNIQYF	TGTGCCAGTATGGAGGGGGGAAACATTCAGTACTTC
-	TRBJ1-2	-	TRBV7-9	CASEGSGYTF	TGTGCCAGCGAGGGATCTGGCTACACCTTC
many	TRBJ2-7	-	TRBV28	CASSFPRLAKPSYEQYF	TGTGCCAGCAGTTTCCCTAGGCTAGCGAAGCCCTCCTACGAGCAGTACTTC
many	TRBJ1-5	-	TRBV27	CASSRRTQAPQPQHF	TGTGCCAGCAGCCGACGAACACAGGCCCCCCAACCCCAGCATTTT
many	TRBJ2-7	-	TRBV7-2	CASSAWGEDEQYF	TGTGCCAGCAGCGCCTGGGGGGAGGACGAGCAGTACTTC
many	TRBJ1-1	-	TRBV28	CASSTPGQNTEAFF	TGTGCCAGCAGTACCCCGGGACAGAACACTGAAGCTTTCTTT
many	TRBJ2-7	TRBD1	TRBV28	CASRGQVYEQYF	TGTGCCAGCAGAGGACAGGTCTACGAGCAGTACTTC
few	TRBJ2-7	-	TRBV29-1	CSVESRGNEQYF	TGCAGCGTTGAATCGAGGGGGAACGAGCAGTACTTC
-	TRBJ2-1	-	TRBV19	CASREYGRSLNEQFF	TGTGCCAGTAGGGAATACGGTCGATCCCTCAATGAGCAGTTCTTC
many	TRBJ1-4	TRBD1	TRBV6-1	CASSRTGRHEKLFF	TGTGCCAGCAGTAGGACAGGGAGGCATGAAAAACTGTTTTTT
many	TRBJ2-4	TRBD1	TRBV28	CATQGAEGIQYF	TGTGCCACCCAGGGGGCGGAAGGCATTCAGTACTTC
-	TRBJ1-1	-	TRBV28	CASSKLGLTEAFF	TGTGCCAGCAGTAAACTGGGACTCACTGAAGCTTTCTTT
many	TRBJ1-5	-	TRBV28	CASSLWILTGRNQPQHF	TGTGCCAGCAGTTTATGGATCCTGACAGGCCGAAATCAGCCCCAGCATTTT
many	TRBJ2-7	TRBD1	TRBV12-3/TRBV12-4	CASRDRGDEQYF	TGTGCCAGCAGAGACAGGGGGGACGAGCAGTACTTC
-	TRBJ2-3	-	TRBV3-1	CASSQENSGLHTDTQYF	TGTGCCAGCAGCCAAGAGAACAGCGGGCTCCACACAGATACGCAGTATTTT
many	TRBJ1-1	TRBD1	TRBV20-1	CSARDRVDAFF	TGCAGTGCTCGGGACAGGGTGGATGCTTTCTTT
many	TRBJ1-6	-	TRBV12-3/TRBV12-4	CASSLGVGARNSPLHF	TGTGCCAGCAGTTTGGGGGTCGGAGCACGGAATTCACCCCTCCACTTT
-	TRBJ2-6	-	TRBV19	CASSSIGRSGANVLTF	TGTGCCAGTAGTAGCATAGGTCGCTCTGGGGCCAACGTCCTGACTTTC
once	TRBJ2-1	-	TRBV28	CASSSERRPYNEQFF	TGTGCCAGCAGTTCTGAGCGTAGGCCCTACAATGAGCAGTTCTTC
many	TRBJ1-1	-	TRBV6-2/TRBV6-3	CASSSGGQTEAFF	TGTGCCAGCAGTTCGGGAGGGCAGACTGAAGCTTTCTTT
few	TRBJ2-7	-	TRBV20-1	CSASRVTVRSSGEQYF	TGCAGTGCTAGCAGAGTAACGGTACGCTCCTCTGGCGAGCAGTACTTC
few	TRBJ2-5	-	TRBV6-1	CASSPKGSGQETQYF	TGTGCCAGCAGTCCAAAGGGGAGTGGGCAAGAGACCCAGTACTTC
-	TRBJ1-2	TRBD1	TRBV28	CASSVGQGGYGYTF	TGTGCCAGCAGTGTGGGACAGGGCGGCTATGGCTACACCTTC
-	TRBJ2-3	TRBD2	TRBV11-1	CASAGLAGAGTDTQYF	TGTGCCAGCGCTGGGCTAGCGGGGGCGGGCACAGATACGCAGTATTTT
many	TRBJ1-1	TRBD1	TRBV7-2	CASSLASGQRLKAFF	TGTGCCAGCAGCTTAGCGTCGGGACAGCGACTGAAAGCTTTCTTT
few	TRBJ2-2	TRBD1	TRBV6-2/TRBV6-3	CASHTGDLTGELFF	TGTGCCAGCCATACAGGGGATTTAACCGGGGAGCTGTTTTTT
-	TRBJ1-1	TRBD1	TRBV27	CASSLGGGENEAFF	TGTGCCAGCAGTTTAGGAGGGGGCGAGAATGAAGCTTTCTTT
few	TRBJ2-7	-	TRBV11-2	CAWSSVSYEQYF	TGTGCCTGGAGTTCTGTTTCCTACGAGCAGTACTTC
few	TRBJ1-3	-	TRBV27	CASPEPGDSGNTIYF	TGTGCCTCCCCAGAGCCAGGCGACTCTGGAAACACCATATATTTT
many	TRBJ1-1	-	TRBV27	CASSPGTGTEAFF	TGTGCCAGCAGTCCGGGGACGGGTACTGAAGCTTTCTTT
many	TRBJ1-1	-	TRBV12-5	CASGQTTANTEAFF	TGTGCTAGTGGCCAAACGACTGCGAACACTGAAGCTTTCTTT
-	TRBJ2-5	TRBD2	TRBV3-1	CASSQDLGLAEETQYF	TGTGCCAGCAGCCAAGATCTGGGGCTAGCGGAAGAGACCCAGTACTTC
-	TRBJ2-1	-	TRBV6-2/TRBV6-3	CASSSRVSYNEQFF	TGTGCCAGCAGTTCCCGGGTCTCCTACAATGAGCAGTTCTTC
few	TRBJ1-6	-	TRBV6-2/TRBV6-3	CASRRLTLDSSYNSPLHF	TGTGCCAGCAGACGACTTACCTTGGATAGCTCCTATAATTCACCCCTCCACTTT
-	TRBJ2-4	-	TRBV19	CASSQDTLAKNIQYF	TGTGCCAGTAGTCAAGACACCCTAGCCAAAAACATTCAGTACTTC
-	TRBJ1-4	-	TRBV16	CASRWGKQGTNEKLFF	TGTGCCAGCAGATGGGGGAAACAAGGAACTAATGAAAAACTGTTTTTT
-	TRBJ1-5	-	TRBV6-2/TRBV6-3	CASGYSLSSNQPQHF	TGTGCCAGCGGTTACTCTTTATCCAGCAATCAGCCCCAGCATTTT
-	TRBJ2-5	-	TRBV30	CAWSKDSSQETQYF	TGTGCCTGGAGTAAAGACAGTAGCCAAGAGACCCAGTACTTC
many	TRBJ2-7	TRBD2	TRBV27	CASRPMGGSKDEQYF	TGTGCCAGCAGGCCGATGGGGGGGTCGAAGGACGAGCAGTACTTC
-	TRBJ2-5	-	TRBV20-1	CSARDEGSSGGTEETQYF	TGCAGTGCTAGAGATGAAGGGAGTAGCGGCGGGACCGAAGAGACCCAGTACTTC
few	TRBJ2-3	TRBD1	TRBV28	CASRDRSTDTQYF	TGTGCCAGTAGGGACAGGAGCACAGATACGCAGTATTTT
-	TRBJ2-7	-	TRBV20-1	CSASRAVFEQYF	TGCAGTGCGAGCAGGGCAGTATTCGAGCAGTACTTC
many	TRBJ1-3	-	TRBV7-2	CASSSNRNTIYF	TGTGCCAGCAGCTCAAACAGAAACACCATATATTTT